This T cell receptor beta chain was observed in a study of T cell responses to AZD1222 COVID-19 vaccine. Study-level points and caveats: Increases in Spike-specific TCR breadth and depth were seen after two AZD1222 doses.

This clone was seen once. Its specificity is not known. V lost 0 bases, J lost 2 bases, and 6 bases stayed unmatched. Germline V lookup: CDR1 PRHDT, CDR2 FYEKMQ (reference sequence). The CDR3 contains 16 residues. Profiled with immunoSEQ multiplex PCR; TCRdb holds only in-frame clones, not every one. This table has approximately 190,000 clones, roughly 90% appearing once. This TCR was sampled from an adult in good health. Sample: peripheral blood, taken on day 0 of AZD1222 vaccination. The chain links TRBV13 to TRBJ2-5, with 7 bases matching TRBD2. The CDR3 coding sequence is TGTGCCAGCAGCTTAGGGGGACTATCTCAGCAAGAGACCCAGTACTTC. Translated, it gives CASSLGGLSQQETQYF.